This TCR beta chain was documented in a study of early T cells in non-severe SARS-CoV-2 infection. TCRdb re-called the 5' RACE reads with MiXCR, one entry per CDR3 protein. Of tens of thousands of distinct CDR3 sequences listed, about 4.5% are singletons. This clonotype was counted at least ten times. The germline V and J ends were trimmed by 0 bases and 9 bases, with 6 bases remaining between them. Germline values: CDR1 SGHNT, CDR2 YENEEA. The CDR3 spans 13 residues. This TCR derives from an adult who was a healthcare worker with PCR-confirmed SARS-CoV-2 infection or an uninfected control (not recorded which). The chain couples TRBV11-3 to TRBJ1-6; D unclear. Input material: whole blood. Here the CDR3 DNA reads TGTGCCAGCAGCTTAGATCCTAGTTCACCCCTCCACTTT. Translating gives CASSLDPSSPLHF.